These 5 T cell receptor beta chains share one sample of origin, sequenced in a study of blood T cells in healthy people across ages. A second PCR, run for about 7 to 11 cycles, used a sample-barcoded 5' primer plus a J-beta primer mix. TCRdb reanalysed the 5' RACE reads using MiXCR and keeps one entry per CDR3 protein. The table includes some 860,000 distinct CDR3 sequences, roughly three fifths detected once. Sequenced material: blood. The receptors stem from a man aged 35 to 55 in good health.

V usage is TRBV4-1 and J usage is TRBJ2-5, with 9 positions matching TRBD1. The CDR3 length is 16 residues. J lost 1 base, V lost 1 base, and 4 bases had no gene match. Germline V gene sequence: CDR1 MGHRA, CDR2 YSYEKL. In DNA, the CDR3 is TGCGCCAGCAGCCAAGCCGGGACAGGGCCCCAAGAGACCCAGTACTTC. This codes for CASSQAGTGPQETQYF.

The chain uses TRBV7-8 and TRBJ2-1, with D uncertain. The ends were cut back, 2 bases at V and 5 bases at J, with 10 bases in the middle. The CDR3 sequence is 14 residues long. In germline, CDR1 is SGHVS, CDR2 FQNEAQ. CDR3 in amino acids: CASSLQSGNNEQFF. CDR3 DNA sequence: TGTGCCAGCAGCTTACAGTCCGGCAACAATGAGCAGTTCTTC.

With respect to this clonotype: The junction differs from germline at one of its ends, possibly a read error. The rearrangement uses TRBV29-1 and TRBJ2-7; maybe TRBD1 (6 bases). Germline-derived CDR1 and CDR2 are SQVTM and ANQGSEA. This CDR3 spans 13 amino acids. The CDR3 is CRVVSQGLHEQYF. CDR3 DNA: TGCCGCGTTGTATCCCAGGGGTTGCACGAGCAGTACTTC.

V usage is TRBV24-1 and J usage is TRBJ2-7, with TRBD1 matching 7 bases. The trim removed 8 bases at V and 0 bases at J, leaving 6 bases unmatched. CDR3 length: 14 amino acids. In germline, CDR1 is KGHDR, CDR2 SFDVKD. The CDR3 loop is CATKNTGDSYEQYF. The CDR3 coding sequence is TGTGCCACCAAAAATACAGGGGACTCCTACGAGCAGTACTTC.

This clonotype was found a few times. The chain is built from TRBV5-1 and TRBJ2-5; TRBD1 or TRBD2 may be the D gene (5 bases each). V was clipped by 2 bases and J by 0 bases, with 8 bases between them. This CDR3 spans 14 amino acids. CDR1 SGHRS and CDR2 YFSETQ come from the germline V gene. DNA of the CDR3: TGCGCCAGCAGCTTCGGGACGGACCAAGAGACCCAGTACTTC. Protein: CASSFGTDQETQYF.